This is a list of T cell receptor beta chains from one sample in a study of shared clonotypes between healthy human individuals. Repertoires were generated with immunoSEQ multiplex PCR, while TCRdb's copy carries only in-frame clones and drops some. The table shows over 400,000 clones, with over 75% occurring only once. Sample: PBMCs. The receptors come from a woman aged 40 to 50 in good health. Some clones in this sample may be carry-over from other donors' samples. Both conserved end residues are part of each CDR3. The order of the fields is clone size, V gene, D gene, J gene, CDR3 DNA, CDR3 protein. D genes are given only for firm matches. Clone sizes are given selectively: once, few, many, or a class where the clone is expanded.

.,TRBV6-1,.,TRBJ1-4,TGTGCCACCCAGACAACCTTAGGAGAAAAACTGTTTTTT,CATQTTLGEKLFF
.,TRBV19,.,TRBJ2-7,TGTGCCAGTAGCGTCGTGGGGGGCCCCGATTACGAGCAGTACTTC,CASSVVGGPDYEQYF
.,TRBV19,.,TRBJ2-6,TGTGCCAGTAGTATCGGGGGCGCCAACTCTGGGGCCAACGTCCTGACTTTC,CASSIGGANSGANVLTF
few,TRBV7-9,.,TRBJ2-7,TGTGCCAGCAGCCCCCGGGCAGGGGGGTTGTTCGAGCAGTACTTC,CASSPRAGGLFEQYF
.,TRBV9,TRBD2,TRBJ2-7,TGTGCCAGCAGCGTAGGTGGGACTAGCGGATACGAGCAGTACTTC,CASSVGGTSGYEQYF
.,TRBV9,.,TRBJ2-5,TGTGCCAGCAGCGTAGCTGCCAGTGCTCAAGAGACCCAGTACTTC,CASSVAASAQETQYF
.,TRBV5-1,TRBD2,TRBJ2-1,TGCGCCAGCAGCCACGGGACTAGCGGGACTAATGAGCAGTTCTTC,CASSHGTSGTNEQFF
few,TRBV19,TRBD1,TRBJ2-2,TGTGCCAGTAATAACAGGGGTAACACCGGGGAGCTGTTTTTT,CASNNRGNTGELFF
.,TRBV6-1,TRBD1,TRBJ1-1,TGTGCCAGCAGTGAGGGACAGCCTGATACTGAAGCTTTCTTT,CASSEGQPDTEAFF
.,TRBV6-1,.,TRBJ2-7,TGTGCCAGCAGTGTCCCCCTAGGAGAGGAGCAGTACTTC,CASSVPLGEEQYF
.,TRBV28,TRBD1,TRBJ1-2,TGTGCCAGCAGTCTCAACCATCACCGGACAGGGTCAGGCTATGGCTACACCTTC,CASSLNHHRTGSGYGYTF
.,TRBV7-2,.,TRBJ2-1,TGTGCCAGCACCGGTGTTAGGGGGAATGAGCAGTTCTTC,CASTGVRGNEQFF
many,TRBV9,.,TRBJ2-1,TGTGCCAGCAGCGTCCTTGGTGACATCTCCTACAATGAGCAGTTCTTC,CASSVLGDISYNEQFF
.,TRBV7-1,TRBD1,TRBJ1-2,TGTGCCAGCAGCCCCGGACAGGGTGGGGGATATTATGGCTACACCTTC,CASSPGQGGGYYGYTF
.,TRBV27,.,TRBJ2-7,TGTGCCAGCAGGAATAGGGATGATCCCGAGTACTTC,CASRNRDDPEYF
.,TRBV5-1,.,TRBJ2-3,TGCGCCAGCAGCTTGGCTGAGGGCAGGAGCACAGATACGCAGTATTTT,CASSLAEGRSTDTQYF
.,TRBV5-4,.,TRBJ2-7,TGTGCCAGCAGCTTGGACAGGGCTCTCTACGAGCAGTACTTC,CASSLDRALYEQYF
.,TRBV5-1,.,TRBJ1-1,TGCGCCAGCAGCTTGGATGGGGGAAGGCTCACTGAAGCTTTCTTT,CASSLDGGRLTEAFF
.,TRBV4-3,.,TRBJ1-3,TGCGCCAGCAGCCAAGTCCCCCAGGGACCTTTAGGAAACACCATATATTTT,CASSQVPQGPLGNTIYF
few,TRBV6-4,TRBD2,TRBJ2-1,TGTGCCAGCAGTGAGGTTAGCGGGAGTGGAAATGAGCAGTTCTTC,CASSEVSGSGNEQFF
.,TRBV2,.,TRBJ2-7,TGTGCCAGCAGTGATGGGGGGGCCCGGAACGAGCAGTACTTC,CASSDGGARNEQYF
.,TRBV27,.,TRBJ2-7,TGTGCCAGCAGATCGACCTTGGGTAGCTACGAGCAGTACTTC,CASRSTLGSYEQYF
once,TRBV30,.,TRBJ2-6,TGTGCCTTGAGTGTAGACCAGGGTTCATACTCTGGGGCCAACGCCCTGACTTTC,CALSVDQGSYSGANALTF
.,TRBV19,TRBD1,TRBJ2-7,TGTGCCAGTAGTAAGGACAGGGCGGCCTCCGAGCAGTACTTC,CASSKDRAASEQYF
.,TRBV18,.,TRBJ1-4,TGTGCCAGCTCACCGGACAGCCTTAATGAAAAACTGTTTTTT,CASSPDSLNEKLFF
.,TRBV29-1,TRBD2,TRBJ2-2,TGCAGCGTTGAAGTTTCGCTGACCGGGACTAGTATAACCGGGGAGCTGTTTTTT,CSVEVSLTGTSITGELFF
.,TRBV2,.,TRBJ1-2,TGTGCCAGCAGTGACCCCGACAGGGGCTACACCTTC,CASSDPDRGYTF
.,TRBV18,.,TRBJ2-3,TGTGCCAGCTCACCTACGAGGAGCACAGATACGCAGTATTTT,CASSPTRSTDTQYF
.,TRBV5-1,TRBD2,TRBJ2-3,TGCGCCAGCAGCCATAGCGGGAGGGATTCGGGCACAGATACGCAGTATTTT,CASSHSGRDSGTDTQYF
once,TRBV7-2,.,TRBJ2-5,TGTGCCAGCAGCTCCCAGGGGGGAGGCCAAGAGACCCAGTACTTC,CASSSQGGGQETQYF
.,TRBV19,TRBD1,TRBJ1-5,TGTGCCAGTAGTATACAGGGGGCGCAGCCCCAGCATTTT,CASSIQGAQPQHF
.,TRBV11-1,.,TRBJ1-1,TGTGCCAGCAGCTTAGCGTTGGCAACCCGGAGGACTGAAGCTTTCTTT,CASSLALATRRTEAFF
.,TRBV13,.,TRBJ2-7,TGTGCCAGCAGCTTAAACCACCCCGGATACGAGCAGTACTTC,CASSLNHPGYEQYF
.,TRBV6-5,.,TRBJ2-7,TGTGCCAGCAGTTCCCCCGCAGGAGCCCACGAGCAGTACTTC,CASSSPAGAHEQYF
many,TRBV7-2,.,TRBJ2-7,TGTGCCAGCAGCTTCGGAGGGACCTACTACGAGCAGTACTTC,CASSFGGTYYEQYF
.,TRBV6-1,.,TRBJ2-3,TGTGCCAGCAGTCCTTCAAGAGATACGCAGTATTTT,CASSPSRDTQYF
.,TRBV19,.,TRBJ1-5,TGTGCCAGTAGTATTTGGCAGGGAATAGGCAGCAATCAGCCCCAGCATTTT,CASSIWQGIGSNQPQHF
many,TRBV28,.,TRBJ1-1,TGTGCCAGCAGTACCTATCGACAGGACCGCACTGAAGCTTTCTTT,CASSTYRQDRTEAFF
.,TRBV28,TRBD1,TRBJ1-3,TGTGCCAGCAGCAGAACAGGGGGATCTGGAAACACCATATATTTT,CASSRTGGSGNTIYF
.,TRBV30,.,TRBJ1-1,TGTGCCCGGAGGGTCAGGGGTGGCACTGAAGCTTTCTTT,CARRVRGGTEAFF
.,TRBV28,.,TRBJ1-2,TGTGCCAGCAGTCCGAATTATGGCTACACCTTC,CASSPNYGYTF
.,TRBV30,TRBD2,TRBJ2-1,TGTGCCTGGAGTGTACGGACTAGCGGGAGGGTCGTTTTCAATGAGCAGTTCTTC,CAWSVRTSGRVVFNEQFF
.,TRBV5-5,.,TRBJ1-3,TGTGCCAGCAGCCTGGACTCTGGAAACACCATATATTTT,CASSLDSGNTIYF
once,TRBV6-1,.,TRBJ2-5,TGTGCCAGCAGTGAGGCCTTGGGCATGGGTTCGGAGACCCAGTACTTC,CASSEALGMGSETQYF
.,TRBV29-1,.,TRBJ2-1,TGCAGCGTTGAGCTGGGGGCGGACAATGAGCAGTTCTTC,CSVELGADNEQFF
.,TRBV6-6,TRBD1,TRBJ2-3,TGTGCCAGCAGTTACACCCCGGGACAGGGGTGGGATACGCAGTATTTT,CASSYTPGQGWDTQYF
.,TRBV18,.,TRBJ1-1,TGTGCCAGCTCACCGGCTCTTAGTATGAACACTGAAGCTTTCTTT,CASSPALSMNTEAFF
once,TRBV5-1,TRBD2,TRBJ2-7,TGCGCCAGCAGCTTGGAGGGGCTAGCGGGAGTGCGGCAGTACTTC,CASSLEGLAGVRQYF
few,TRBV2,TRBD1,TRBJ1-5,TGTGCCAGCAGGACAGGGCCGCCTCAGCCCCAGCATTTT,CASRTGPPQPQHF
.,TRBV28,.,TRBJ1-1,TGTGCCAGCAGTTTAAATCCCGGGGAATACACTGAAGCTTTCTTT,CASSLNPGEYTEAFF
.,TRBV6-5,.,TRBJ1-2,TGTGCCAGCAGTTACTCCGCGGGGTATGGCTACACCTTC,CASSYSAGYGYTF